The 31 T cell receptor beta chains given below trace back to one sample, sequenced in a study of blood T cell repertoires in COVID-19. The repertoire was sequenced with immunoSEQ multiplex PCR; TCRdb's copy has only in-frame clones and lacks some. The sample carries about 270,000 clones, approximately 86% recorded once. Specimen: PBMCs or T cells enriched from blood (not recorded which). The receptor source for this set is a woman aged 18-35 years who had recovered from COVID-19.

The rearrangement uses TRBV11-1 and TRBJ2-1; a weak D match, TRBD1 (6 bases). CDR3 length equals 16 residues. V lost 5 bases and J lost 5, with 19 bases in between. CDR1 SGHAT and CDR2 FQDESV come from the germline V gene (reference sequence). CDR3 sequence: CASSPILTGHHNEQFF. CDR3 DNA sequence: TGTGCCAGCAGCCCAATACTAACGGGACACCACAATGAGCAGTTCTTC.

V usage is TRBV27 and J usage is TRBJ1-2; the D is unclear. The CDR3 sequence is 14 residues long. Trimming removed 6 bases at V and 8 bases at J, with 19 bases between. Germline V gene lookup returns CDR1 MNHEY and CDR2 SMNVEV (reference sequence). The CDR3: CASSPAGGIGGYTF. The CDR3 DNA is TGTGCCAGCAGCCCCGCAGGAGGGATTGGAGGCTACACCTTC.

The chain joins TRBV7-8 to TRBJ2-5; TRBD2 aligns across 7 bases. The V gene end was trimmed by 0 bases and the J gene end by 3 bases; junction bases not matched to a gene: 4. Germline V gene lookup returns CDR1 SGHVS and CDR2 FQNEAQ. The CDR3 spans 15 residues. The CDR3 DNA sequence: TGTGCCAGCAGCTTAGCCGGTCGGGAGGAAGAGACCCAGTACTTC. Its translation is CASSLAGREEETQYF.

This sequence joins TRBV18 and TRBJ2-2; 7 nucleotides match TRBD1. V lost 5 bases, J lost 0 bases, and 3 bases stayed unmatched. The length of the CDR3 is 15 residues. Germline values: CDR1 KGHSH, CDR2 LQKENI. The CDR3 is CASSLGQANTGELFF. The CDR3 DNA sequence: TGTGCCAGCTCATTAGGACAGGCGAACACCGGGGAGCTGTTTTTT. Based on the CDR3 plus reference TRBV18 and TRBJ2-2, the full variable domain is NAGVMQNPRHLVRRRGQEARLRCSPMKGHSHVYWYRQLPEEGLKFMVYLQKENIIDESGMPKERFSAEFPKEGPSILRIQQVVRGDSAAYFCASSLGQANTGELFFGEGSRLTVL.

The V gene is TRBV6-2 or TRBV6-3, the J gene TRBJ1-5; D might be TRBD1 (6 bases). CDR3 length equals 16 residues. Trimming took 2 bases from V and 5 from J, leaving 16 bases between them. Germline V gene sequence: CDR1 MNHEY, CDR2 SVGEGT. CDR3 loop: CASSYPYRAGDQPQHF. For the CDR3, the DNA is TGTGCCAGCAGTTACCCATATCGTGCAGGGGATCAGCCCCAGCATTTT.

V usage is TRBV7-8 and J usage is TRBJ1-6, with D perhaps TRBD1 (5 bases). The CDR3 runs 16 residues. With 5 bases removed from V and 5 bases from J, the gap between germline ends came to 16 bases. Per the germline V gene, CDR1 is SGHVS and CDR2 is FQNEAQ. The CDR3 sequence: CASSRNGGDHNSPLHF. The CDR3 coding sequence is TGTGCCAGCAGCCGCAACGGAGGGGACCATAATTCACCCCTCCACTTT.

This chain connects TRBV6-5 to TRBJ1-6; no reliable D call. Germline CDR1 and CDR2: MNHEY and SVGAGI. The V end lost 5 bases, the J end lost 9 bases, and 17 bases lay between the germline ends. The CDR3 covers 15 residues. In DNA, the CDR3 is TGTGCCAGCAGTACCCTTGGAGGGATGAGTTCACCCCTCCACTTT. Its translation is CASSTLGGMSSPLHF.

The rearrangement joins TRBV30 to TRBJ1-5, with 8 bases aligning to TRBD1. Germline values: CDR1 GTSNPN, CDR2 SVGIG (reference sequence). The CDR3 is made up of 13 amino acids. The junction had 4 bases not matched to a gene; V was cut back by 5 bases and J by 4 bases. The CDR3: CAWADRVNQPQHF. Written as DNA, the CDR3 is TGTGCCTGGGCGGACAGGGTAAATCAGCCCCAGCATTTT.

The table lists this clone with a few counts. This chain connects TRBV9 to TRBJ2-3, with D unclear. This CDR3 region has 15 residues. Looked up from germline, CDR1 is SGDLS and CDR2 is YYNGEE. Trimming cost V 0 bases and J 1 base, with 9 bases left between them. The CDR3 reads CASSVVSEGTDTQYF. The CDR3, as DNA: TGTGCCAGCAGCGTAGTCAGCGAGGGCACAGATACGCAGTATTTT.

The rearrangement uses TRBV28 and TRBJ1-3; 8 nucleotides agree with TRBD1. V was pared by 6 bases and J by 0 bases, with 25 bases of the junction left unmatched. The CDR3 totals 22 residues. Per germline, CDR1 MDHEN and CDR2 SYDVKM. The CDR3 loop reads CASRTPTWTTGERGASGNTIYF. In DNA, the CDR3 is TGTGCCAGCAGGACCCCCACTTGGACGACAGGGGAAAGGGGGGCCTCTGGAAACACCATATATTTT.

V and J are TRBV6-1 and TRBJ2-6; weak D call: TRBD2 (5 bases). V lost 1 base, J lost 1 base, and 17 bases lay in between. The CDR3 extends over 19 amino acids. Germline assignment: CDR1 MNHNS and CDR2 SASEGT. DNA of the CDR3: TGTGCCAGCAGTGAAGGGAGGATCCTCACCCCTTCTGGGGCCAACGTCCTGACTTTC. The encoded protein is CASSEGRILTPSGANVLTF.

The chain combines TRBV9 with TRBJ2-2; tentative D call: TRBD1 (6 bases). Germline V lookup: CDR1 SGDLS, CDR2 YYNGEE. There are 16 residues in the CDR3. With 0 bases removed from V and 6 bases from J, the gap between germline ends came to 15 bases. This chain's CDR3 is CASSVVPGQSSGELFF. The CDR3 nucleotides read TGTGCCAGCAGCGTAGTTCCGGGACAAAGCTCCGGGGAGCTGTTTTTT.

This chain links TRBV9 with TRBJ2-1; no clear D. V was trimmed by 4 bases and J by 5 bases, leaving 4 bases between them. Germline lookup yields CDR1 SGDLS and CDR2 YYNGEE. This CDR3 is built from 11 residues. The CDR3 sequence: CASSLHNEQFF. The DNA of the CDR3 is TGTGCCAGCAGCCTTCACAATGAGCAGTTCTTC.

This rearrangement joins TRBV2 to TRBJ2-7, with a tentative D call TRBD2 (5 bases). Trimming removed 3 bases from V and 6 bases from J, with 9 bases in between. The V gene's germline CDR1 is SNHLY and CDR2 FYNNEI. The CDR3 length is 12 residues. CDR3 DNA sequence: TGTGCCAGCAGTGAGCTAGCAGTCGAGCAGTACTTC. Translating gives CASSELAVEQYF.

V usage is TRBV15 and J usage is TRBJ1-5; 9 positions match TRBD1. Looked up from germline, CDR1 is LNHNV and CDR2 is YYDKDF (reference sequence). The junction had 7 bases not matched to a gene; V was cut back by 1 base and J by 6 bases. The CDR3 is 16 residues long. CDR3 nucleotide sequence: TGTGCCACCAGCAGAGGTGGACAGGGGATTCCTCAGCCCCAGCATTTT. Encoded protein: CATSRGGQGIPQPQHF.

The rearrangement joins TRBV7-2 to TRBJ1-1; TRBD1 agrees at 7 bases. The CDR3 is 15 amino acids. Germline V gene data show CDR1 as SGHTA and CDR2 as FQGNSA. Unmatched junction bases numbered 7, after V lost 5 bases and J lost 1 base. The CDR3 spells CASSIYRDRNTEAFF. The CDR3 bases are TGTGCCAGCAGCATATACCGGGACAGGAACACTGAAGCTTTCTTT.

The chain combines TRBV27 with TRBJ2-3, with 7 positions matching TRBD2. The ends lost 6 bases at V and 5 bases at J; junction bases unmatched: 11. This CDR3 is 15 amino acids long. CDR1 and CDR2 (germline): MNHEY, SMNVEV (reference sequence). The CDR3: CASSLFGGSVDTQYF. In nucleotides, the CDR3 is TGTGCCAGCAGCTTGTTCGGGGGGAGTGTAGATACGCAGTATTTT.

CDR3 coding DNA: TGTGCCAGCAGCACCACTAACTACAATGAGCAGTTCTTC. This encodes CASSTTNYNEQFF. This sequence joins TRBV9 and TRBJ2-1; D unclear. The CDR3 covers 13 residues. V lost 4 bases, J lost 3 bases, and 8 bases lay in between. The germline gives CDR1 SGDLS, CDR2 YYNGEE.

This rearrangement joins TRBV2 to TRBJ2-7; D is unclear. V lost 6 bases, J lost 4 bases, and 19 bases lay in between. From germline, CDR1 is SNHLY and CDR2 FYNNEI. The CDR3 has 15 residues. CDR3 loop: CASRTDRGTPYEQYF. CDR3 bases: TGTGCCAGCAGGACCGATCGCGGTACCCCTTACGAGCAGTACTTC.

This clone was seen once. CDR3 residues: CASSKVIMNTEAFF. CDR3 nucleotide sequence: TGTGCCAGCAGCAAAGTAATTATGAACACTGAAGCTTTCTTT. The rearrangement joins TRBV3-1 (or the pseudogene TRBV3-2) to TRBJ1-1; no clear D gene. The CDR3 is made up of 14 amino acids. The germline CDR1 and CDR2 sequences are LGHDT and YNNKEL (reference sequence). V gave up 5 bases and J gave up 0 bases, with 10 bases separating them.

J is TRBJ2-7 and V is TRBV5-1; 12 bases fit TRBD2. The CDR3 runs 18 residues. Germline CDR1 SGHRS, CDR2 YFSETQ. V dropped 0 bases and J dropped 5; count of bases not matched to a gene: 12. CDR3 in amino acids: CASSLVGPSGRAVNEQYF. CDR3 nucleotides: TGCGCCAGCAGCTTGGTAGGGCCTAGCGGGAGGGCCGTAAACGAGCAGTACTTC.

The chain recombines TRBV10-3 with TRBJ2-1; maybe TRBD2 (6 bases). This CDR3 is 15 amino acids long. Trimming took off 7 bases at V and 0 bases at J, with 13 bases between the two ends. The germline gives CDR1 ENHRY, CDR2 SYGVKD. The CDR3 DNA follows: TGTGCCATCAAGGATCCCGGGAGCTCCTACAATGAGCAGTTCTTC. It translates to CAIKDPGSSYNEQFF.

This clone has just one count. The chain employs TRBV5-4 and TRBJ2-5, with 7 bases matching TRBD2. Trimming took 0 bases from V and 1 from J; bases not matched to a gene: 6. The CDR3 is 16 amino acids. Germline-derived CDR1 and CDR2 are SGHNT and YYREEE (reference sequence). Written as DNA, the CDR3 is TGTGCCAGCAGCTTGGGCCAGCGGGGAGCCCAAGAGACCCAGTACTTC. It encodes CASSLGQRGAQETQYF. The entire variable domain, with the rest obtained from reference TRBV5-4 and TRBJ2-5, is as follows: ETGVTQSPTHLIKTRGQQVTLRCSSQSGHNTVSWYQQALGQGPQFIFQYYREEENGRGNFPPRFSGLQFPNYSSELNVNALELDDSALYLCASSLGQRGAQETQYFGPGTRLLVL.

The CDR3 protein is CASSLAKDRAGQTQYF. CDR3 sequence (DNA): TGTGCCAGCAGCTTAGCAAAGGACAGGGCTGGGCAGACCCAGTACTTC. V is TRBV7-2 and J is TRBJ2-5, with 8 bases lining up with TRBD1. This CDR3 contains 16 residues. Germline CDR1 is SGHTA and CDR2 is FQGNSA. With V trimmed by 0 bases and J by 6 bases, 9 bases remained unmatched.

This clone was counted a single time. The chain links TRBV11-2 to TRBJ1-1, with 9 bases aligning to TRBD1. Trimming took 5 bases from V and 4 from J; bases not matched to a gene: 5. Germline V gene data show CDR1 as SGHAT and CDR2 as FQNNGV. This CDR3 has 14 residues. CDR3 DNA: TGTGCCAGCAGCGAACAGGGGGCTTTCACTGAAGCTTTCTTT. It translates to CASSEQGAFTEAFF.

V is TRBV30 and J is TRBJ1-2; 7 bases align to TRBD1. V was pared by 0 bases and J by 8 bases, with 12 bases of the junction left unmatched. CDR3 length equals 15 residues. CDR1 GTSNPN and CDR2 SVGIG come from the germline V gene (reference sequence). The CDR3: CAWSVPGGRGQGYTF. Written as DNA, the CDR3 is TGTGCCTGGAGTGTACCTGGGGGAAGGGGGCAAGGCTACACCTTC.

This chain links TRBV5-1 with TRBJ1-4, with 9 bases aligning to TRBD1. The V and J ends lost 5 bases and 2 bases, in that order; junction bases with no gene match: 4. Germline assignment: CDR1 SGHRS and CDR2 YFSETQ. The CDR3 totals 15 residues. This CDR3 reads CASRDRGNTNEKLFF. As DNA, the CDR3 is TGCGCCAGCAGGGACAGGGGCAACACTAATGAAAAACTGTTTTTT.

The chain links TRBV30 to TRBJ1-2, with D possibly matching TRBD1 (5 bases). This CDR3 spans 12 amino acids. The V gene's germline CDR1 is GTSNPN and CDR2 SVGIG (reference sequence). Between the trimmed V and J ends, which lost 2 bases and 9 bases, there was a span of 13 bases. In nucleotides, the CDR3 is TGTGCCTGGAGTTTGTTCGGACACAGCTACACCTTC. Encoded protein: CAWSLFGHSYTF.

The CDR3 region has the DNA TGTGCCAGCTCACGAACGGGAGACAGGGGGGCCACTGAAGCTTTCTTT. Its translation: CASSRTGDRGATEAFF. This chain connects TRBV18 to TRBJ1-1; 9 positions agree with TRBD1. Germline assignment: CDR1 KGHSH and CDR2 LQKENI. Trimming removed 4 bases from V and 4 bases from J; junction bases left unmatched: 10. The CDR3 length is 16 residues.

The gene calls are TRBV7-2 and TRBJ2-3, with D possibly matching TRBD1 (6 bases). Germline CDR1 reads SGHTA; CDR2 reads FQGNSA. Trimming took 0 bases from V and 2 from J, leaving 9 bases between them. The CDR3 extends over 15 amino acids. For the CDR3, the DNA is TGTGCCAGCAGCTTAGCTCAGGGGATCACAGATACGCAGTATTTT. Translated, it gives CASSLAQGITDTQYF.

This clone was observed a single time. For the CDR3, the DNA is TGTGCCAGCAGTTTCAGCGGGAGAAGGGAGCAGTACTTC. The encoded protein is CASSFSGRREQYF. The chain joins TRBV28 to TRBJ2-7, with TRBD2 identical over 8 bases. V lost 3 bases to trimming and J lost 7 bases; unmatched junction nucleotides: 5. The germline gives CDR1 MDHEN, CDR2 SYDVKM. The CDR3 loop spans 13 amino acids.